This TCR beta chain stems from a study of blood T cell repertoires in COVID-19. The V end was cut by 7 bases, the J end by 6 bases, with 10 bases between. Per the germline V gene, CDR1 is DFQATT and CDR2 is SNEGSKA (reference sequence). The CDR3 has 11 amino acids. TCRdb keeps only in-frame clones here, not all; method: immunoSEQ multiplex PCR. The data contain 400,000 to 450,000 clones, around 88% of them singletons. This clonotype was sampled from a woman between 45 and 65 years old with COVID-19, enrolled during active disease. The chain couples TRBV20-1 to TRBJ2-1, with D tentatively TRBD2 (7 bases). Sequencing was carried out using peripheral blood. The CDR3 loop reads CSGGGLNEQFF. For the CDR3, the DNA is TGCAGTGGGGGGGGGCTCAATGAGCAGTTCTTC.